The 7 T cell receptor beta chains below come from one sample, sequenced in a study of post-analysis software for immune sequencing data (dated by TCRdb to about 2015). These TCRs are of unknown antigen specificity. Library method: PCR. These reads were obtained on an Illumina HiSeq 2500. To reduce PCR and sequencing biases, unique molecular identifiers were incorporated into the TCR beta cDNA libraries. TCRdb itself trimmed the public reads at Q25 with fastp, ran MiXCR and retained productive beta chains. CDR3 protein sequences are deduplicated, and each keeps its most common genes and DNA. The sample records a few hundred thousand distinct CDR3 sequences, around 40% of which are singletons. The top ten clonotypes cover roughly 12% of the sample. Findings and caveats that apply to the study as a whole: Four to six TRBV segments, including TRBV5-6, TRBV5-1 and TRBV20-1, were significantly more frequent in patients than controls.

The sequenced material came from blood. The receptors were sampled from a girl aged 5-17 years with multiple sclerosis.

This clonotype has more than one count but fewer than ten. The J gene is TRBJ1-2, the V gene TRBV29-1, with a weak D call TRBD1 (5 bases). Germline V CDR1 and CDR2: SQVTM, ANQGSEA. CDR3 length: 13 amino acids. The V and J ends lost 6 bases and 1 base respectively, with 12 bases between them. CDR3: CSVKEDNNYGYTF. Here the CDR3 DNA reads TGCAGCGTGAAAGAGGACAATAACTATGGCTACACCTTC.

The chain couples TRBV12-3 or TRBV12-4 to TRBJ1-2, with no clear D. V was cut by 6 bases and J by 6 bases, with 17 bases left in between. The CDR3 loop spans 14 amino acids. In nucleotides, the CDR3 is TGTGCCAGCAGAATTACCAGACCGTCGAATGGCTACACCTTC. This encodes CASRITRPSNGYTF.

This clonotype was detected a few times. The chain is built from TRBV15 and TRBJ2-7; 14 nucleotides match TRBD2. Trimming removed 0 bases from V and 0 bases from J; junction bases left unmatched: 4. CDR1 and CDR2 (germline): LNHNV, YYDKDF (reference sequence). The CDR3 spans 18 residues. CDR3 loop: CATSREGLAGAPSYEQYF. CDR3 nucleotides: TGTGCCACCAGCAGAGAGGGACTAGCGGGAGCTCCCTCCTACGAGCAGTACTTC.

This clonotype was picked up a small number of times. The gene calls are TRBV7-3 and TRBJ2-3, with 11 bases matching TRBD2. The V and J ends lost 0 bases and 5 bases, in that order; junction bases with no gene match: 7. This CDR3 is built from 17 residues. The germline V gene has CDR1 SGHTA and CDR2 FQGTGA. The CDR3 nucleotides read TGTGCCAGCAGCTTAACGTTACTAGCGGGAGCCGGAGATACGCAGTATTTT. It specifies CASSLTLLAGAGDTQYF. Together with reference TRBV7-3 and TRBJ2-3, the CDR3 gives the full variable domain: GAGVSQTPSNKVTEKGKYVELRCDPISGHTALYWYRQSLGQGPEFLIYFQGTGAADDSGLPNDRFFAVRPEGSVSTLKIQRTERGDSAVYLCASSLTLLAGAGDTQYFGPGTRLTVL.

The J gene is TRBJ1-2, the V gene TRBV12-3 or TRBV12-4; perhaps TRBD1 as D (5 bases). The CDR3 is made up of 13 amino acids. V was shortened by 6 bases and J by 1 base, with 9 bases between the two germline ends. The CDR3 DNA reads TGTGCCAGCAGCGCAGGGCTTAACTATGGCTACACCTTC. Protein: CASSAGLNYGYTF.

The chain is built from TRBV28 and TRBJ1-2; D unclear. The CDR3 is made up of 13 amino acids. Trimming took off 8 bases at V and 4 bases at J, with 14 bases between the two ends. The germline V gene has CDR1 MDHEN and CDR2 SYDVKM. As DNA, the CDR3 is TGTGCCAGCCGCCCGACCGGAATCTATGGCTACACCTTC. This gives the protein CASRPTGIYGYTF.

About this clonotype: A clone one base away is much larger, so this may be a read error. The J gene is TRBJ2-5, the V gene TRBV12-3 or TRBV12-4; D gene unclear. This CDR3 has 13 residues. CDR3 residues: CAGSLVSQETQYF. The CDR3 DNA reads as TGTGCCGGCAGTTTAGTTAGCCAAGAGACCCAGTACTTC.